Listed below are T cell receptor beta chains from one sample, sequenced in a study of T cell responses to AZD1222 COVID-19 vaccine. Profiled with immunoSEQ multiplex PCR; TCRdb holds only in-frame clones, not every one. This repertoire shows some 170,000 clones, roughly 93% found once; its top ten account for 0.95% to 1.3%. Sequencing used peripheral blood, obtained 28 days after the second dose of the MenACWY control vaccine. The receptors derive from an adult who received the MenACWY meningococcal vaccine as a control. CDR3s include the opening cysteine and the closing phenylalanine or tryptophan. A D gene is named only where the DNA matches it firmly. Some rows have no size entry. The others give once, few or many, or a class for an expanded clone.

J gene,V gene,clone size,D gene,CDR3 DNA,CDR3 protein
TRBJ1-3,TRBV5-1,once,NA,TGCGCCAGCAGCTTGGGAGGCTTTGGAAACACCATATATTTT,CASSLGGFGNTIYF
TRBJ1-1,TRBV6-5,few,NA,TGTGCCAGCAGTTACTCATATGGGGAGGAAGCTTTCTTT,CASSYSYGEEAFF
TRBJ2-2,TRBV19,NA,NA,TGTGCCAGTAGTGTACTAGCCAGGACCGGGGAGCTGTTTTTT,CASSVLARTGELFF
TRBJ2-2,TRBV9,NA,NA,TGTGCCAGCAGCGTAGGGCAGGTGAACACCGGGGAGCTGTTTTTT,CASSVGQVNTGELFF
TRBJ1-5,TRBV28,NA,NA,TGTGCCAGCAGTCGGGGTGGAATGGGCAATCAGCCCCAGCATTTT,CASSRGGMGNQPQHF
TRBJ2-1,TRBV18,NA,TRBD2,TGTGCCACCTTGGCCCAGCGGGGGGGGAATGAGCAGTTCTTC,CATLAQRGGNEQFF
TRBJ1-6,TRBV2,NA,NA,TGTGCCAGCTTGGCAGGGGTTAATTCACCCCTCCACTTT,CASLAGVNSPLHF
TRBJ2-2,TRBV11-2,once,TRBD2,TGTGCCAGCAGCTTAGGGCGGGGGTACACCGGGGAGCTGTTTTTT,CASSLGRGYTGELFF
TRBJ1-1,TRBV5-4,NA,TRBD1,TGTGCCAGCAGCACCGGGACAGGGGGTTCGAGTACTGAAGCTTTCTTT,CASSTGTGGSSTEAFF
TRBJ2-6,TRBV3-1/TRBV3-2,once,TRBD1,TGTGCCAGCAGTCGCATGAACAGGGGGCTCTCTGGGGCCAACGTCCTGACTTTC,CASSRMNRGLSGANVLTF
TRBJ2-1,TRBV7-2,NA,TRBD2,TGTGCCAGCAGCTTCGGACTAGGCGGCTATGAGCAGTTCTTC,CASSFGLGGYEQFF
TRBJ1-1,TRBV28,NA,NA,TGTGCCAGCAGTTTAGATCTGGGCACTGAAGCTTTCTTT,CASSLDLGTEAFF
TRBJ1-4,TRBV5-4,NA,NA,TGTGCCAGCACCCAGGGTCCATCGCCGGGAAAACTGTTTTTT,CASTQGPSPGKLFF
TRBJ2-1,TRBV3-1/TRBV3-2,NA,TRBD2,TGTGCCAGCAGCCCGTTCGGCGGGGGGCCTTACAATGAGCAGTTCTTC,CASSPFGGGPYNEQFF
TRBJ1-5,TRBV19,NA,TRBD1,TGTGCCACCGACAGGGGAGGCAATCAGCCCCAGCATTTT,CATDRGGNQPQHF
TRBJ1-5,TRBV3-1/TRBV3-2,NA,TRBD1,TGTGCCAGCAGCCCGGGACAGGGGAACAGGGGCAATCAGCCCCAGCATTTT,CASSPGQGNRGNQPQHF
TRBJ2-7,TRBV3-1/TRBV3-2,NA,NA,TGTGCCAGCAGCCGACTTACCTACGAGCAGTACTTC,CASSRLTYEQYF
TRBJ2-5,TRBV30,NA,NA,TGTGCCTGGAGAAGAGGGGGGGCACAAGAGACCCAGTACTTC,CAWRRGGAQETQYF
TRBJ1-4,TRBV7-9,NA,NA,TGTGCCAGCAGCTTGAGATTTGAAAAACTGTTTTTT,CASSLRFEKLFF
TRBJ1-4,TRBV6-4,NA,NA,TGTGCCAGCAGTGACTGGTCGGATGGGGATTCGTCTAATGAAAAACTGTTTTTT,CASSDWSDGDSSNEKLFF
TRBJ2-5,TRBV7-2,NA,NA,TGTGCCAGCGGGATGCAGGGTTTGGCAGAGACCCAGTACTTC,CASGMQGLAETQYF
TRBJ1-2,TRBV24-1,NA,NA,TGTGCCACCAGTGATTCCATATATGGCTACACCTTC,CATSDSIYGYTF
TRBJ1-4,TRBV11-2,once,NA,TGTGCCAGCAGACGCGGGGGGGATAGTGAAAAACTGTTTTTT,CASRRGGDSEKLFF
TRBJ1-2,TRBV6-5,NA,NA,TGTGCCAGCAGTTACTCGGCAGCCGTTAACTATGGCTACACCTTC,CASSYSAAVNYGYTF
TRBJ1-1,TRBV5-1,NA,TRBD1,TGCGCCAGCAGCCTGACAGGGGAAACTGAAGCTTTCTTT,CASSLTGETEAFF
TRBJ2-5,TRBV27,few,TRBD1,TGTGCCAGCAGCCGGGGGACAGGGGGCGCGGAGACCCAGTACTTC,CASSRGTGGAETQYF
TRBJ2-7,TRBV5-8,NA,TRBD1,TGTGCCAGCAGCTTGTCAGACAGGGGGAGCGAGCAGTACTTC,CASSLSDRGSEQYF
TRBJ2-4,TRBV4-3,once,NA,TGCGCCAGCAGCGTGATCCTAGCATCCAAAAACATTCAGTACTTC,CASSVILASKNIQYF
TRBJ1-2,TRBV19,NA,NA,TGTGCCAGTAAAAAGGACAGCTTATCTAACTATGGCTACACCTTC,CASKKDSLSNYGYTF
TRBJ2-1,TRBV11-2,NA,TRBD1,TGTGCCAGCAGCCGAATACAGGGGGCCCAGAGCAATGAGCAGTTCTTC,CASSRIQGAQSNEQFF
TRBJ1-1,TRBV6-2/TRBV6-3,once,NA,TGTGCCAGCAGTCCCGGGCTTTACTTGGGAGCTTTCTTT,CASSPGLYLGAFF
TRBJ1-5,TRBV19,NA,NA,TGTGCCAGTAGTATTAGGGATAGCAATCAGCCCCAGCATTTT,CASSIRDSNQPQHF
TRBJ1-1,TRBV15,NA,NA,TGTGCCACCAGCTCGGACTTTACTGAAGCTTTCTTT,CATSSDFTEAFF
TRBJ1-5,TRBV5-6,NA,NA,TGTGCCAGCAGCCCCTCCATTAAAGGGCCCCAGCATTTT,CASSPSIKGPQHF
TRBJ1-1,TRBV5-8,NA,TRBD1,TGTGCCAGCAGCTCTGGACAGGCCGTACTGACTGAAGCTTTCTTT,CASSSGQAVLTEAFF
TRBJ1-1,TRBV4-2,NA,TRBD1,TGTGCCAGCAGCCAAGTCGCCTCAGGGGGGATGAACACTGAAGCTTTCTTT,CASSQVASGGMNTEAFF
TRBJ2-3,TRBV13,NA,NA,TGTGCCAGCATGCCCCGGGGGCTGGCAGATACGCAGTATTTT,CASMPRGLADTQYF
TRBJ2-7,TRBV6-5,NA,TRBD1,TGTGCCAGCACGAGCACAGGGGAAGAGCAGTACTTC,CASTSTGEEQYF
TRBJ2-7,TRBV2,NA,NA,TGTGCCAGCAGAGCCCCCCTAACCGCCTACGAGCAGTACTTC,CASRAPLTAYEQYF
TRBJ2-1,TRBV28,once,NA,TGTGCCAGCAGGCCGGCCGGGTCAACAGGGCACAATGAGCAGTTCTTC,CASRPAGSTGHNEQFF
TRBJ2-2,TRBV29-1,NA,NA,TGCAGCGTTTCTACTTTACCGACGAGCACCGGGGAGCTGTTTTTT,CSVSTLPTSTGELFF
TRBJ2-1,TRBV7-2,NA,TRBD2,TGTGCCAGCAGCTTTTTAGGGACTAGCGGGGCTACGGGTGAGCAGTTCTTC,CASSFLGTSGATGEQFF
TRBJ1-5,TRBV19,NA,TRBD1,TGTGCCAGTGGGACAGGGGGCACCAATCAGCCCCAGCATTTT,CASGTGGTNQPQHF
TRBJ1-5,TRBV4-3,NA,TRBD1,TGCGCCAGCAGCCAAGAACAGGGGGCAGGTCAGCCCCAGCATTTT,CASSQEQGAGQPQHF
TRBJ1-2,TRBV6-5,NA,TRBD1,TGTGCCAGCAGCCTCGACAGGGCGTCAGGCTACACCTTC,CASSLDRASGYTF
TRBJ1-6,TRBV7-9,NA,NA,TGTGCCAGCAGTACCAATTCACCCCTCCACTTT,CASSTNSPLHF
TRBJ1-3,TRBV28,NA,NA,TGTGCCAGCAGTTCCGGTTCTGGAAACACCATATATTTT,CASSSGSGNTIYF
TRBJ2-3,TRBV19,NA,NA,TGTGCCAGTAGTATGGGGGCAGATACGCAGTATTTT,CASSMGADTQYF
TRBJ1-1,TRBV19,NA,NA,TGTGCCAGCCATGTGGCGGAGGACACTGAAGCTTTCTTT,CASHVAEDTEAFF
TRBJ1-4,TRBV6-5,NA,TRBD1,TGTGCCAGCAGTTACTCGCATACAGGGGGGGAAAAACTGTTTTTT,CASSYSHTGGEKLFF
TRBJ2-7,TRBV28,NA,TRBD1,TGTGCCAGTTGGGGGGGACAGGGGATCGAGCAGTACTTC,CASWGGQGIEQYF
TRBJ1-1,TRBV12-3/TRBV12-4,NA,TRBD1,TGTGCCAGCACCGACAGGGGCGGCACTGAAGCTTTCTTT,CASTDRGGTEAFF